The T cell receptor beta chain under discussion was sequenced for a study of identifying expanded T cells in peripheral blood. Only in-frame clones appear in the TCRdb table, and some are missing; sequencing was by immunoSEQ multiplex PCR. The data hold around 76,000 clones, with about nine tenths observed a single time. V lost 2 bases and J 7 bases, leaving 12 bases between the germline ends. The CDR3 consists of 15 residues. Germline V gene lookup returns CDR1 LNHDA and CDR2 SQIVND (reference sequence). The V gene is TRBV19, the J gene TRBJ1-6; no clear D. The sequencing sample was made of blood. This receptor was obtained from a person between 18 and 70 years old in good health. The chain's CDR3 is CASSIQDRENSPLHF. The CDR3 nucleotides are TGTGCCAGTAGTATACAGGATAGGGAAAATTCACCCCTCCACTTT.